A selection of T cell receptor beta chains follows, all from one sample in a study of T cell responses to AZD1222 COVID-19 vaccine. The protocol was immunoSEQ multiplex PCR, while the TCRdb copy is restricted to in-frame clones and leaves out a portion. The data hold under 140,000 clones, with roughly 90% observed a single time. Specimen: peripheral blood, collected 28 days after the second AZD1222 dose. These receptors originate from an adult who received the AZD1222 COVID-19 vaccine. The CDR3 runs from the conserved cysteine through the conserved F or W. Each record gives: V gene, clone size, J gene, D gene, CDR3 DNA, CDR3 protein. The D gene is left open where the match is weak. Clone size is given for some rows only: seen once, a few or many times, or a class if the clone is expanded.

TRBV27	once	TRBJ1-2	TRBD1	TGTGCCTGCCGGACAGGGGGAATGGATGGCTACACCTTC	CACRTGGMDGYTF
TRBV2	NA	TRBJ1-5	TRBD1	TGTGCCAGCAGTGAGGGACAGGGGGCAAGGAATCAGCCCCAGCATTTT	CASSEGQGARNQPQHF
TRBV11-2	once	TRBJ1-6	TRBD1	TGTGCCAGCAGTTCTAAGGGGGCCCTGAGCTCCTATAATTCACCCCTCCACTTT	CASSSKGALSSYNSPLHF
TRBV2	NA	TRBJ1-5	NA	TGTGCCAGCAGGTGGAGCGGTCAGCCCCAGCATTTT	CASRWSGQPQHF
TRBV5-5	NA	TRBJ1-1	TRBD1	TGTGCCAGCAGCTTAAGGACAGGGATGACGGCTGAAGCTTTCTTT	CASSLRTGMTAEAFF
TRBV19	NA	TRBJ1-5	TRBD1	TGTGCCAGTAGTCCAGACAGGGGAGCCGCTCAGCCCCAGCATTTT	CASSPDRGAAQPQHF
TRBV9	NA	TRBJ1-1	NA	TGTGCCAGCAGCGCGCAACAGGGAATAAACACTGAAGCTTTCTTT	CASSAQQGINTEAFF
TRBV4-1	few	TRBJ1-1	NA	TGCGCCAGCACCCGTGGAGGAACTGAAGCTTTCTTT	CASTRGGTEAFF
TRBV5-1	NA	TRBJ2-1	NA	TGCGCCAGCAGCTTGGGGGTAGCTAACAATGAGCAGTTCTTC	CASSLGVANNEQFF
TRBV19	NA	TRBJ1-2	NA	TGTGCCAGTAGTATAGACCCGACAGGAATCTATGGCTACACCTTC	CASSIDPTGIYGYTF
TRBV27	NA	TRBJ2-5	TRBD1	TGTGCCAGCGGTTACAGGGGGAGAGAGACCCAGTACTTC	CASGYRGRETQYF
TRBV4-2	few	TRBJ2-7	NA	TGTGCCAGCAGCCAACACACAAGCTCCTACGAGCAGTACTTC	CASSQHTSSYEQYF
TRBV29-1	NA	TRBJ2-1	TRBD2	TGCAGCACCAGGGTTAGTAGCGGGAGTAATGAGCAGTTCTTC	CSTRVSSGSNEQFF
TRBV18	few	TRBJ1-5	NA	TGTGCCAGCTCACCAGGCCTTAGCAATCAGCCCCAGCATTTT	CASSPGLSNQPQHF
TRBV5-8	once	TRBJ1-5	TRBD1	TGTGCCAGCAGACGACAGGGACCGGACAATCAGCCCCAGCATTTT	CASRRQGPDNQPQHF
TRBV9	few	TRBJ1-1	NA	TGTGCCAGCAGCCCGGACCCGAGCGTCGCTGAAGCTTTCTTT	CASSPDPSVAEAFF